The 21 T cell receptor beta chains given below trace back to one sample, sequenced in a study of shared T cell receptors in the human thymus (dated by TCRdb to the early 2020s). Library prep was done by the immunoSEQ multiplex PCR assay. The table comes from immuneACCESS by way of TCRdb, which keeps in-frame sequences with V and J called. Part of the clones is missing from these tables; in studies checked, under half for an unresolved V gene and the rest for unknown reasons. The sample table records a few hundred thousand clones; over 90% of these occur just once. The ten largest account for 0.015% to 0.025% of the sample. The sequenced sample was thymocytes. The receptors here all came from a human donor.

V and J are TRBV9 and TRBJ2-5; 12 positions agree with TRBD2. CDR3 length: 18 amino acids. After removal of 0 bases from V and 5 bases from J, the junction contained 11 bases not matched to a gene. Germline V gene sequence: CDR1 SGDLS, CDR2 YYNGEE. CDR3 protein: CASSVGPSTSGSGETQYF. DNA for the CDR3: TGTGCCAGCAGCGTAGGCCCCTCGACTAGCGGGAGTGGTGAGACCCAGTACTTC.

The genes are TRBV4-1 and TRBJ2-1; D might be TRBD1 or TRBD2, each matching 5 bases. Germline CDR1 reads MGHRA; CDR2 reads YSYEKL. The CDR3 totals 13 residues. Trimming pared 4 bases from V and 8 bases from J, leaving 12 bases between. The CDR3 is CASSPGRGDEQFF. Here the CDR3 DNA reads TGCGCCAGCAGCCCCGGCAGAGGGGATGAGCAGTTCTTC.

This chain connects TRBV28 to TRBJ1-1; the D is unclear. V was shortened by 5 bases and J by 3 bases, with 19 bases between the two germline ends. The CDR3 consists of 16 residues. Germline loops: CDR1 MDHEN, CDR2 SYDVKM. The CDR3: CASSPRRYWADTEAFF. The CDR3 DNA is TGTGCCAGCAGTCCTCGCAGGTATTGGGCGGACACTGAAGCTTTCTTT.

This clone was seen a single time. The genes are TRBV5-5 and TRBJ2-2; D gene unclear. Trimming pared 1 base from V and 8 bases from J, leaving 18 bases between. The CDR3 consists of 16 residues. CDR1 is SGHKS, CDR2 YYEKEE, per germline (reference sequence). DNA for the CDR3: TGTGCCAGCAGCTTGATGTACATGGGATCACTGGGGGAGCTGTTTTTT. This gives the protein CASSLMYMGSLGELFF.

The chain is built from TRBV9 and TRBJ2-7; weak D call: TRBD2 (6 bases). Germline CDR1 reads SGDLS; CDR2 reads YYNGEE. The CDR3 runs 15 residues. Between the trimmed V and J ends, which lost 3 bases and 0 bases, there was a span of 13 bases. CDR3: CASSATGLSSYEQYF. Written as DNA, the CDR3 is TGTGCCAGCAGCGCCACGGGACTTAGCTCCTACGAGCAGTACTTC.

CDR3 protein: CASSQVHSNYGYTF. DNA for the CDR3: TGCGCCAGCAGCCAAGTCCACAGTAACTATGGCTACACCTTC. The chain uses TRBV4-3 and TRBJ1-2, with D uncertain. Trimming removed 1 base at V and 1 base at J, with 7 bases between. Germline CDR1 and CDR2: LGHNA and YSLEER. The CDR3 is 14 residues long.

The CDR3 bases are TGCGCCAGCAGCCTGAAAGGTGGGAGCGGCAATGAGCAGTTCTTC. It translates to CASSLKGGSGNEQFF. The chain couples TRBV5-1 to TRBJ2-1, with D possibly matching TRBD2 (5 bases). Between the trimmed V and J ends, which lost 4 bases and 6 bases, there was a span of 17 bases. The V gene's germline CDR1 is SGHRS and CDR2 YFSETQ. The CDR3 loop spans 15 amino acids.

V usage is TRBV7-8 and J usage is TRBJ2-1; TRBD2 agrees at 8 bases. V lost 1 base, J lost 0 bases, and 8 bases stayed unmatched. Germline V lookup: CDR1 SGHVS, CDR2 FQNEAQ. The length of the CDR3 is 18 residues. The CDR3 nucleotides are TGTGCCAGCAGCTTAGAAGCGGGAGACCTACACTCCTACAATGAGCAGTTCTTC. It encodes CASSLEAGDLHSYNEQFF.

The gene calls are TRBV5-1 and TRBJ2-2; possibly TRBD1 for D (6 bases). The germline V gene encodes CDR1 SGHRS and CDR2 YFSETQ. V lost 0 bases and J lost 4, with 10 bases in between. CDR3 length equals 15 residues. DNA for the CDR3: TGCGCCAGCAGCTTGGTTACAGGGACCACCGGGGAGCTGTTTTTT. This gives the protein CASSLVTGTTGELFF.

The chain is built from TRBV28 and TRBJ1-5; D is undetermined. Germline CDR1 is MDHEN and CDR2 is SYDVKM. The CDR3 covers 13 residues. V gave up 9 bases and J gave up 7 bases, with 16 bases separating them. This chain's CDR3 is CASQRKGAQPQHF. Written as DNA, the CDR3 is TGTGCCAGTCAGAGGAAGGGTGCCCAGCCCCAGCATTTT.

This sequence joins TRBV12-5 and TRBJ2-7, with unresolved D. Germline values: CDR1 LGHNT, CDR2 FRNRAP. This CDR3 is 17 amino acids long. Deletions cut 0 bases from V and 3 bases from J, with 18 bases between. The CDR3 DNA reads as TGTGCTAGTGGTTTGGTAAAACAAGTTCATGAATTCTACGAGCAGTACTTC. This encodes CASGLVKQVHEFYEQYF.

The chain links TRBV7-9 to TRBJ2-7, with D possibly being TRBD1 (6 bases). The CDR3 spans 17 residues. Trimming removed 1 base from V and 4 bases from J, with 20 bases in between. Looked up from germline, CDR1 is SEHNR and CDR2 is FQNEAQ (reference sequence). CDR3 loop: CASSLVQGSFRRYEQYF. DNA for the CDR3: TGTGCCAGCAGCTTAGTTCAGGGGAGTTTTCGGCGGTACGAGCAGTACTTC.

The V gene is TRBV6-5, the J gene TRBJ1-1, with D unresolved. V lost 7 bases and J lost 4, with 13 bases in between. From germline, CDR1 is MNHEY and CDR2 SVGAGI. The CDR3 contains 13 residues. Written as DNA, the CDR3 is TGTGCCAGCACCCCGGGTCCGCGCACTGAAGCTTTCTTT. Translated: CASTPGPRTEAFF.

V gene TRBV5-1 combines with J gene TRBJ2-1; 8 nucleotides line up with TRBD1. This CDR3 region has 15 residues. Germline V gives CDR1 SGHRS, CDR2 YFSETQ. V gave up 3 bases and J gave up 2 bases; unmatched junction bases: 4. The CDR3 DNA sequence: TGCGCCAGCAGCTCGACAGGGGAGACCTACAATGAGCAGTTCTTC. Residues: CASSSTGETYNEQFF.

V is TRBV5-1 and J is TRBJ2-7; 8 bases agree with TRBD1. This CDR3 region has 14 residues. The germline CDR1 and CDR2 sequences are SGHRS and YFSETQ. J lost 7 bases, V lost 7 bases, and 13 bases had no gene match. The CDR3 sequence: CASYTSGGAGEQYF. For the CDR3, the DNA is TGCGCCAGCTACACCTCAGGGGGCGCGGGGGAGCAGTACTTC.

CDR3 DNA: TGTGCCAGCTCCCCCGTTGGGGGGCGCCGGTACGAGCAGTACTTC. Amino acid sequence: CASSPVGGRRYEQYF. The rearrangement uses TRBV27 and TRBJ2-7, with D tentatively TRBD1 or TRBD2 (6 bases each). Germline V gene lookup returns CDR1 MNHEY and CDR2 SMNVEV (reference sequence). The CDR3 runs 15 residues. V was trimmed by 8 bases and J by 4 bases, leaving 21 bases between them.

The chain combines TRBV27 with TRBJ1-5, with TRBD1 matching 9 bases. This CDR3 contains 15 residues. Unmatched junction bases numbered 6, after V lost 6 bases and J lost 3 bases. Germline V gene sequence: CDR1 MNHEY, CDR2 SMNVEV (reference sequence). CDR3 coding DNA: TGTGCCAGCAGCCTGGGACAGGGATTCAATCAGCCCCAGCATTTT. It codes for CASSLGQGFNQPQHF.

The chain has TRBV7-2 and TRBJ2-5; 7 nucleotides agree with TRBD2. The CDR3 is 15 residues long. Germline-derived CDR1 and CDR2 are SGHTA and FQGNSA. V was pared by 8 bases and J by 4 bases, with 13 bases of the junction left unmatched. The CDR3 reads CASRWGGRRSETQYF. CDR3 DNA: TGTGCCAGCCGCTGGGGCGGGAGACGGTCAGAGACCCAGTACTTC. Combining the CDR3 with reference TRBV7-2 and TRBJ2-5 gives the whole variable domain GAGVSQSPSNKVTEKGKDVELRCDPISGHTALYWYRQSLGQGLEFLIYFQGNSAPDKSGLPSDRFSAERTGGSVSTLTIQRTQQEDSAVYLCASRWGGRRSETQYFGPGTRLLVL.

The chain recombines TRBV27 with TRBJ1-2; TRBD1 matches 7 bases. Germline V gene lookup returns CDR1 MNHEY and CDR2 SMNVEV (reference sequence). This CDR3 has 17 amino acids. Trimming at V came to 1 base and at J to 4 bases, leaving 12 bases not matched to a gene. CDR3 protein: CASSLWDGAGGSYGYTF. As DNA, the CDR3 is TGTGCCAGCAGTTTATGGGACGGGGCAGGGGGTAGCTATGGCTACACCTTC.

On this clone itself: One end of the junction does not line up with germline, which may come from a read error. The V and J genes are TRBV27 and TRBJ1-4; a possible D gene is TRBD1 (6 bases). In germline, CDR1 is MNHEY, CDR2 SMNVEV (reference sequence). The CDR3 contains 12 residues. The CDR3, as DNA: TGTGCCAGCGGTTTTCGGGACATCGAACTGTTTTTT. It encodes CASGFRDIELFF. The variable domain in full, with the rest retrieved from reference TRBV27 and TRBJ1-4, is EAQVTQNPRYLITVTGKKLTVTCSQNMNHEYMSWYRQDPGLGLRQIYYSMNVEVTDKGDVPEGYKVSRKEKRNFPLILESPSPNQTSLYFCASGFRDIELFFGSGTQLSVL.

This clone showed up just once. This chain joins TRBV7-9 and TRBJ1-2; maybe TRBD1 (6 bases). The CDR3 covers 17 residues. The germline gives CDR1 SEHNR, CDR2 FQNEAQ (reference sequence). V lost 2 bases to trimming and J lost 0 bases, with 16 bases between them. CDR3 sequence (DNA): TGTGCCAGCAGCTTAAGGTCCCCAGGGGCGACTAACTATGGCTACACCTTC. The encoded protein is CASSLRSPGATNYGYTF. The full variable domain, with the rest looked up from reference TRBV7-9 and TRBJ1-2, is DTGVSQNPRHKITKRGQNVTFRCDPISEHNRLYWYRQTLGQGPEFLTYFQNEAQLEKSRLLSDRFSAERPKGSFSTLEIQRTEQGDSAMYLCASSLRSPGATNYGYTFGSGTRLTVV.